This TCR beta chain was captured in a study of control samples from healthy donors and cancer patients. The CDR3 sequence is 16 residues long. Germline V gene sequence: CDR1 SGHDT, CDR2 YYEEEE. Trimming removed 0 bases at V and 7 bases at J, with 16 bases between. Assay: immunoSEQ multiplex PCR; the TCRdb copy retains only in-frame clones and omits some. The table records 120,000 or so clones, roughly 90% of them present only once. The chain is built from TRBV5-6 and TRBJ1-4; no definite D call. The sample consisted of PBMCs. The sequence derives from a woman aged 55-70 years with lung cancer. Here the CDR3 reads CASSLGSPTGGEKLFF. As DNA, the CDR3 is TGTGCCAGCAGCTTGGGCTCTCCGACGGGCGGTGAAAAACTGTTTTTT.